Listed below are T cell receptor beta chains from one sample, sequenced in a study of T cell repertoires in cytomegalovirus infection. Using its own MiXCR run on the reads, TCRdb lists one record per CDR3 protein. The table has 900,000 to 950,000 distinct CDR3 sequences, under 40% seen once. Which antigens these TCRs recognize remains unknown. This specimen consisted of cultured CD8+ T cells from PBMCs, obtained from culture after CMV antigen stimulation. Receptors originate from a human donor in good health (CMV status not recorded). Some clones in this sample may be carry-over from other donors' samples. Both conserved end residues are part of each CDR3. Each record gives: CDR3 protein, CDR3 DNA, clone size, V gene, D gene, J gene. A D gene is named only where the DNA matches it firmly. Clone size is given for some rows only: seen once, a few or many times, or a class if the clone is expanded.

CDR3aa: CASSFTGALKIGELFF
CDR3nt: TGTGCCAGCAGCTTTACGGGGGCGCTTAAGATCGGGGAGCTGTTTTTT
abundance: -
v_gene: TRBV7-9
d_gene: -
j_gene: TRBJ2-2

CDR3aa: CASSPRALDTQYF
CDR3nt: TGTGCCAGCAGCCCCCGGGCCCTAGATACGCAGTATTTT
abundance: -
v_gene: TRBV12-3/TRBV12-4
d_gene: -
j_gene: TRBJ2-3

CDR3aa: CASSRDRVPQETQYF
CDR3nt: TGTGCCAGCAGCCGCGATCGGGTACCTCAAGAGACCCAGTACTTC
abundance: many
v_gene: TRBV7-2
d_gene: -
j_gene: TRBJ2-5

CDR3aa: CASIGTGKGYTF
CDR3nt: TGTGCCAGCATCGGGACAGGGAAAGGCTACACCTTC
abundance: many
v_gene: TRBV28
d_gene: TRBD1
j_gene: TRBJ1-2

CDR3aa: CASIMRDKGAFF
CDR3nt: TGTGCCAGCATTATGAGGGATAAGGGGGCTTTCTTT
abundance: -
v_gene: TRBV2
d_gene: -
j_gene: TRBJ1-1

CDR3aa: CVSSFPGLAVNTGELFF
CDR3nt: TGTGTCAGCAGCTTCCCGGGACTAGCGGTTAACACCGGGGAGCTGTTTTTT
abundance: -
v_gene: TRBV7-8
d_gene: TRBD2
j_gene: TRBJ2-2

CDR3aa: CSAQGATGYTF
CDR3nt: TGCAGTGCACAGGGGGCGACAGGCTACACCTTC
abundance: -
v_gene: TRBV20-1
d_gene: TRBD1
j_gene: TRBJ1-2

CDR3aa: CASSPSATGGISPLHF
CDR3nt: TGTGCCAGCAGCCCTTCGGCGACAGGGGGAATTTCACCCCTCCACTTT
abundance: -
v_gene: TRBV6-6
d_gene: TRBD1
j_gene: TRBJ1-6

CDR3aa: CASSLLMGGPDTQYF
CDR3nt: TGTGCCAGCAGTTTATTGATGGGGGGACCAGATACGCAGTATTTT
abundance: -
v_gene: TRBV27
d_gene: -
j_gene: TRBJ2-3

CDR3aa: CASGSGQLNQPQHF
CDR3nt: TGTGCTAGTGGTTCGGGACAGTTAAATCAGCCCCAGCATTTT
abundance: -
v_gene: TRBV12-5
d_gene: TRBD1
j_gene: TRBJ1-5

CDR3aa: CASSSGGVGSPLHF
CDR3nt: TGTGCCAGCAGCTCAGGGGGCGTTGGTTCACCCCTCCACTTT
abundance: few
v_gene: TRBV7-9
d_gene: TRBD1
j_gene: TRBJ1-6

CDR3aa: CASSSLSGDTGELFF
CDR3nt: TGTGCCAGCAGTTCATTGAGCGGGGACACCGGGGAGCTGTTTTTT
abundance: -
v_gene: TRBV12-3/TRBV12-4
d_gene: TRBD2
j_gene: TRBJ2-2

CDR3aa: CVSSLETVQETQYF
CDR3nt: TGTGTCAGCAGCTTGGAGACAGTCCAAGAGACCCAGTACTTC
abundance: -
v_gene: TRBV7-6
d_gene: -
j_gene: TRBJ2-5

CDR3aa: CSARVQATNEKLFF
CDR3nt: TGCAGTGCTAGAGTTCAGGCAACTAATGAAAAACTGTTTTTT
abundance: few
v_gene: TRBV20-1
d_gene: -
j_gene: TRBJ1-4